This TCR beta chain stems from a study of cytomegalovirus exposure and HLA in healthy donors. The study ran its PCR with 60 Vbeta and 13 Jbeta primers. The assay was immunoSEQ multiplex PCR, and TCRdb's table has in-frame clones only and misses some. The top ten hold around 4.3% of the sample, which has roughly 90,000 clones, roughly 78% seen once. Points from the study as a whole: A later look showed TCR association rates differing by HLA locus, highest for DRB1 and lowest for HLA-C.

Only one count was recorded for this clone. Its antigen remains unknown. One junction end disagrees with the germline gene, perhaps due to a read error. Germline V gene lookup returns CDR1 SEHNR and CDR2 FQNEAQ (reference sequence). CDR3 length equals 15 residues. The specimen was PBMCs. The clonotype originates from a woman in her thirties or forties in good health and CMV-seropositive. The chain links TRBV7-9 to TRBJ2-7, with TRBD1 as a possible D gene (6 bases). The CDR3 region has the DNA TGTTCCAGCAGCACCAAAACAGGGTCCCCTTACGAGCAGTACTTC. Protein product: CSSSTKTGSPYEQYF.